The 10 T cell receptor beta chains reported below all come from one sample, sequenced in a study of cytomegalovirus exposure and HLA in healthy donors. In the PCR, 60 Vbeta and 13 Jbeta primers were used. Profiling relied on immunoSEQ multiplex PCR, and the TCRdb table lists in-frame clones only, not all of them. The top ten clones hold approximately 20% of a sample with about 87,000 clones, 70% to 80% of them seen once. Sequenced material: PBMCs. Receptor source: a young man in good health and CMV-seropositive.

V is TRBV6-5 and J is TRBJ1-5; possible D gene TRBD1, 6 bases. This CDR3 comprises 15 residues. Trimming stripped 5 bases from V and 0 bases from J, with 11 bases between. The V gene's germline CDR1 is MNHEY and CDR2 SVGAGI. In nucleotides, the CDR3 is TGTGCCAGCAGTGGACAGCCCGATAGCAATCAGCCCCAGCATTTT. Translating gives CASSGQPDSNQPQHF.

This rearrangement joins TRBV9 to TRBJ2-1, with TRBD2 matching 8 bases. The CDR3 loop spans 16 amino acids. J lost 4 bases, V lost 3 bases, and 9 bases had no gene match. Germline CDR1 reads SGDLS; CDR2 reads YYNGEE. Here the CDR3 reads CASSARALAEYNEQFF. In DNA, the CDR3 is TGTGCCAGCAGCGCCAGAGCACTAGCGGAATACAATGAGCAGTTCTTC.

This clone rates as medium-sized (0.01 to 0.1%). The chain joins TRBV7-9 to TRBJ1-1; 8 bases are shared with TRBD1. The CDR3 has 16 residues. The germline CDR1 and CDR2 sequences are SEHNR and FQNEAQ (reference sequence). The junction had 12 bases not matched to a gene; V was cut back by 5 bases and J by 4 bases. The CDR3 loop is CASSTSRQGQGTEAFF. The CDR3 nucleotides read TGTGCCAGCAGCACTAGTAGACAGGGGCAGGGCACTGAAGCTTTCTTT.

Notes on this clone: The germline gene is not matched at one end of the junction; a read error may be the cause. The chain uses TRBV7-7 and TRBJ2-5, with unresolved D. The germline CDR1 and CDR2 sequences are SSHAT and FNYEAQ (reference sequence). The CDR3 has 13 residues. This CDR3 is CASSLGEEETQYF. DNA of the CDR3: TGTGCTAGCAGCTTAGGAGAGGAAGAGACCCAGTACTTC.

The V call is TRBV7-8, the J call TRBJ2-1; TRBD1 matches at 7 bases. There are 15 residues in the CDR3. Germline CDR1 and CDR2: SGHVS and FQNEAQ. Unmatched junction bases numbered 7, after V lost 5 bases and J lost 3 bases. The CDR3 loop is CASSGSGTVYNEQFF. CDR3 bases: TGTGCCAGCAGCGGTTCCGGGACAGTCTACAATGAGCAGTTCTTC.

The V call is TRBV19, the J call TRBJ1-1; tentative D call: TRBD1 (5 bases). Germline CDR1 is LNHDA and CDR2 is SQIVND (reference sequence). There are 14 residues in the CDR3. Trimming removed 5 bases from V and 0 bases from J, with 10 bases in between. The CDR3 protein is CASSGDRLNTEAFF. CDR3 DNA sequence: TGTGCCAGTAGTGGAGACAGACTGAACACTGAAGCTTTCTTT.

The chain links TRBV4-2 to TRBJ1-5; D gene unclear. V dropped 0 bases and J dropped 0 bases, with 9 bases sitting between them. Germline CDR1 LGHNA, CDR2 YNFKEQ. The CDR3 contains 16 residues. CDR3 DNA sequence: TGTGCCAGCAGCCAAGATGGGAGTAATAGCAATCAGCCCCAGCATTTT. It translates to CASSQDGSNSNQPQHF.

CDR3 in DNA: TGTGCCACCAGCAGAGTTTTAGCGGGGGGAAGGGATACGCAGTATTTT. This sequence encodes CATSRVLAGGRDTQYF. The chain combines TRBV15 with TRBJ2-3, with 10 bases lining up with TRBD2. Germline CDR1 reads LNHNV; CDR2 reads YYDKDF (reference sequence). The CDR3 loop spans 16 amino acids. V lost 1 base and J lost 6; bases outside the gene matches: 7. The variable domain in full, with the rest retrieved from reference TRBV15 and TRBJ2-3, is DAMVIQNPRYQVTQFGKPVTLSCSQTLNHNVMYWYQQKSSQAPKLLFHYYDKDFNNEADTPDNFQSRRPNTSFCFLDIRSPGLGDTAMYLCATSRVLAGGRDTQYFGPGTRLTVL.

V gene TRBV19 combines with J gene TRBJ1-6; TRBD1 is a possible D gene (6 bases). The CDR3 extends over 16 amino acids. Germline CDR1 LNHDA, CDR2 SQIVND (reference sequence). V lost 5 bases, J lost 0 bases, and 11 bases lay in between. The CDR3 protein is CASSSEQGSYNSPLHF. CDR3 sequence (DNA): TGTGCCAGTAGTTCCGAACAGGGCTCCTATAATTCACCCCTCCACTTT. Full variable domain (rest looked up from reference TRBV19 and TRBJ1-6): DGGITQSPKYLFRKEGQNVTLSCEQNLNHDAMYWYRQDPGQGLRLIYYSQIVNDFQKGDIAEGYSVSREKKESFPLTVTSAQKNPTAFYLCASSSEQGSYNSPLHFGNGTRLTVT.

This clone was observed a single time. The rearrangement joins TRBV7-6 to TRBJ1-3; D gene uncertain. Germline lookup yields CDR1 SGHVS and CDR2 FNYEAQ. V dropped 1 base and J dropped 9 bases, with 13 bases sitting between them. The CDR3 spans 14 residues. The CDR3 nucleotides read TGTGCCAGCAGCTTAGATGGAGCGGCTAGCACCATATATTTT. Translation: CASSLDGAASTIYF.